The source of this T cell receptor beta chain is a study of blood T cell repertoires in COVID-19. Background on the study: T cells, B-cell-depleted T cells, or PBMCs provided the cDNA or gDNA that served as material.

Germline V gene lookup returns CDR1 SGHTA and CDR2 FQGNSA. There are 11 residues in the CDR3. The V and J ends lost 5 bases and 4 bases respectively, with 5 bases between them. Sequencing was performed with immunoSEQ multiplex PCR; in TCRdb, only in-frame clones are kept and a portion is missing. The data hold hundreds of thousands of clones, with around nine tenths observed a single time. The sequenced sample was peripheral blood. The rearrangement uses TRBV7-2 and TRBJ1-1; D uncertain. The receptor was isolated from a woman in her 70s with COVID-19, enrolled during active disease. Here the CDR3 DNA reads TGTGCCAGCAGCCGCAGCACTGAAGCTTTCTTT. Translated: CASSRSTEAFF. Together with reference TRBV7-2 and TRBJ1-1, the CDR3 gives the full variable domain: GAGVSQSPSNKVTEKGKDVELRCDPISGHTALYWYRQSLGQGLEFLIYFQGNSAPDKSGLPSDRFSAERTGGSVSTLTIQRTQQEDSAVYLCASSRSTEAFFGQGTRLTVV.